This TCR beta chain originates from a study of CD8+ T cells in alopecia areata. The treatment is: oral pan-JAK inhibitor, 5-10 mg twice daily. Alopecia areata patients provided lesional scalp punch biopsies and peripheral blood, both collected for the study. Study findings and constraints: Scalp repertoires also include resident alphabeta T cells from normal skin.

Concerning this clone itself: Its matching antigen is unknown.

The CDR3 loop spans 13 amino acids. V was cut by 2 bases and J by 3 bases, with 8 bases left in between. Germline CDR1 reads MGHRA; CDR2 reads YSYEKL. It was cDNA, reverse transcribed from extracted RNA, that served as the sequencing template. Method: immunoSEQ multiplex PCR; TCRdb's copy keeps in-frame clones and lacks some. The sample includes fewer than 150,000 clones, 56% of them seen just once. The sequencing used CD4+ T cells sorted from blood, collected at week 24, from a patient treated with tofacitinib. This chain uses TRBV4-1 with TRBJ2-7; D is uncertain. The TCR was taken from a human donor with alopecia areata. The CDR3 DNA reads as TGCGCCAGCAGCCAACACGGTGTCTACGAGCAGTACTTC. It codes for CASSQHGVYEQYF.